The T cell receptor (beta chain) described here comes from a study of early T cells in non-severe SARS-CoV-2 infection. For the study at large: Investigators sequenced bulk RNA drawn from unsorted whole blood, and chains remained unpaired. Study findings and constraints: A preference for anti-spike CD8 responses marked VDJdb matching, which missed private and CD4 specificities.

The V segment lost 7 bases and the J segment 5 bases; nucleotides outside the gene matches: 3. The length of the CDR3 is 13 residues. Germline V gene lookup returns CDR1 MNHEY and CDR2 SVGAGI. Attached unique molecular identifiers marked individual cDNA molecules. TCRdb itself ran the 5' RACE reads through MiXCR, one entry per CDR3 protein. The sample lists roughly 92,000 distinct CDR3 sequences, more than 10% occurring once. Turning to this clonotype: What it binds is not known.

The sequence was obtained from an adult who was a healthcare worker with PCR-confirmed SARS-CoV-2 infection or an uninfected control (not recorded which). The chain combines TRBV6-5 with TRBJ2-2, with 8 nucleotides matching TRBD2. Material: whole blood, obtained at baseline. The CDR3 sequence is CASKAGVTGELFF. For the CDR3, the DNA is TGTGCCAGCAAAGCGGGAGTGACCGGGGAGCTGTTTTTT.